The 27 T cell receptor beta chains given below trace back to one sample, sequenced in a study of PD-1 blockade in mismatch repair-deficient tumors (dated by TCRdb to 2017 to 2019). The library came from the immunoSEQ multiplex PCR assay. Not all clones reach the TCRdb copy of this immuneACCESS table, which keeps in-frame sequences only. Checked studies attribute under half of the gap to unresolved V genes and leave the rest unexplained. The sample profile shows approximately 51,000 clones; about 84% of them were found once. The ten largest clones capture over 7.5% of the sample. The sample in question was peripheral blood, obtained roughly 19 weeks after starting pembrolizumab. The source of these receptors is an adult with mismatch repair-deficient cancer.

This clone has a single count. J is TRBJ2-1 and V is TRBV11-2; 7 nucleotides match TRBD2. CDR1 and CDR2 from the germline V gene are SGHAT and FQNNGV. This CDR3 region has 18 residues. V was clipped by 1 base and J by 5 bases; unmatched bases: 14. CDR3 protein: CASSLVVGRGSGHNEQFF. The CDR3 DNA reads TGTGCCAGCAGCTTAGTAGTGGGGCGCGGGAGTGGCCACAATGAGCAGTTCTTC.

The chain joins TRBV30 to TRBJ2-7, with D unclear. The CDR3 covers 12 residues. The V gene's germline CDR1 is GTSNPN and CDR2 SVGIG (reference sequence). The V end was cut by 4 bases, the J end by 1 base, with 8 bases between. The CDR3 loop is CAWIPKSYEQYF. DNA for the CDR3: TGTGCCTGGATCCCAAAATCCTACGAGCAGTACTTC.

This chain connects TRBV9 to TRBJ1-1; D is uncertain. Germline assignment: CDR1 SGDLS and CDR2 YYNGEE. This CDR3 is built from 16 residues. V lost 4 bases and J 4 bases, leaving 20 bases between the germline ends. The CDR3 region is CASSPSPGRWGTEAFF. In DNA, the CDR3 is TGTGCCAGCAGCCCCTCGCCAGGACGATGGGGCACTGAAGCTTTCTTT.

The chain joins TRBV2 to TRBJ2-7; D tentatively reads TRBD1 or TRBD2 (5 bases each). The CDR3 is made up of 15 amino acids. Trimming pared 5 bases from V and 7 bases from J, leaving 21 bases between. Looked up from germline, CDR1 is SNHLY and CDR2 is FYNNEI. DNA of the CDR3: TGTGCCAGCAGTCTCGGTTGGGTGGAGAGGGGTGAGCAGTACTTC. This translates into CASSLGWVERGEQYF. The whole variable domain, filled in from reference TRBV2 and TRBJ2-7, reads EPEVTQTPSHQVTQMGQEVILRCVPISNHLYFYWYRQILGQKVEFLVSFYNNEISEKSEIFDDQFSVERPDGSNFTLKIRSTKLEDSAMYFCASSLGWVERGEQYFGPGTRLTVT.

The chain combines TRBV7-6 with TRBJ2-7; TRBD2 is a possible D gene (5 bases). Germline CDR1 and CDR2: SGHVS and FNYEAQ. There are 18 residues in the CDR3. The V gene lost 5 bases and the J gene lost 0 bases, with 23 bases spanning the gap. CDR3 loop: CASSRAEDFSFSSYEQYF. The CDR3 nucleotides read TGTGCCAGCAGCCGAGCGGAGGACTTCTCCTTTAGCTCCTACGAGCAGTACTTC.

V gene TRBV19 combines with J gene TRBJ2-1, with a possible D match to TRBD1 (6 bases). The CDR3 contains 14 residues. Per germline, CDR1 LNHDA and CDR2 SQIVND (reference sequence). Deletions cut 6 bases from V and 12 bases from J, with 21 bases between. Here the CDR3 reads CASSTKLRTAGQFF. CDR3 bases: TGTGCCAGTAGCACTAAACTGCGGACAGCTGGGCAGTTCTTC.

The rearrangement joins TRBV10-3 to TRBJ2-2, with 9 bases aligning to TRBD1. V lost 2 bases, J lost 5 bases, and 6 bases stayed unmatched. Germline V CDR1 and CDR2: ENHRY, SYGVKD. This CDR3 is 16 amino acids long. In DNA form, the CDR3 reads TGTGCCATCAGTGAGGGGACAGGGTCGGGGACCGGGGAGCTGTTTTTT. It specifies CAISEGTGSGTGELFF.

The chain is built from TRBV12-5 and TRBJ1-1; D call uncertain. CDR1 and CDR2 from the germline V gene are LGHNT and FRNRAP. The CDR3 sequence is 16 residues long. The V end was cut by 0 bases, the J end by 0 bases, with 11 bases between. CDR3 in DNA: TGTGCTAGTGGTTTGGTTCACTCCTTGATGAACACTGAAGCTTTCTTT. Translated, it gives CASGLVHSLMNTEAFF.

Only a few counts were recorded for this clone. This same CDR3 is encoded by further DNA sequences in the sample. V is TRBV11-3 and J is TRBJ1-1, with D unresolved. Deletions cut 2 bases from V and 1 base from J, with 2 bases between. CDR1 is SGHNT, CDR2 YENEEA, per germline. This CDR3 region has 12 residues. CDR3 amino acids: CASSLQNTEAFF. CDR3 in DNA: TGTGCCAGCAGCTTACAGAACACTGAAGCTTTCTTT.

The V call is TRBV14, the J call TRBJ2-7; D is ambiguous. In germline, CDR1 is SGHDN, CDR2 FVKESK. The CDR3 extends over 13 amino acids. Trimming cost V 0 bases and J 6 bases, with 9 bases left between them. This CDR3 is CASSQDLKGEQYF. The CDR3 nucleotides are TGTGCCAGCAGCCAAGATCTTAAGGGCGAGCAGTACTTC.

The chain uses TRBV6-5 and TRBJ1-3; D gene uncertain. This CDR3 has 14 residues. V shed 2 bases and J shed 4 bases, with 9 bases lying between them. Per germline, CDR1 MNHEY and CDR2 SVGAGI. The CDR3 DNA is TGTGCCAGCAGTTACCTAACCTCAGGAAACACCATATATTTT. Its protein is CASSYLTSGNTIYF.

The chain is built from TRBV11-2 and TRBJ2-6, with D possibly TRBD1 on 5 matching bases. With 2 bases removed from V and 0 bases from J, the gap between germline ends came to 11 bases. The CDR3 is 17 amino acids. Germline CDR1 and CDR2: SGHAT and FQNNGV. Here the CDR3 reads CASSLRGAVSGANVLTF. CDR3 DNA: TGTGCCAGCAGCTTAAGGGGCGCCGTCTCTGGGGCCAACGTCCTGACTTTC.

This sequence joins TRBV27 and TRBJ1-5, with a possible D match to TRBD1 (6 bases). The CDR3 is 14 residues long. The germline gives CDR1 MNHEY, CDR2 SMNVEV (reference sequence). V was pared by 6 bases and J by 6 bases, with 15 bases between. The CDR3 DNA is TGTGCCAGCAGGCACGCAGGGGTGGGTCAGCCCCAGCATTTT. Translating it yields CASRHAGVGQPQHF.

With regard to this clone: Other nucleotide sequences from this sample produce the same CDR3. The CDR3 loop reads CASSWTGANTGELFF. The CDR3 DNA reads as TGTGCCAGCAGCTGGACAGGAGCGAACACCGGGGAGCTGTTTTTT. The genes are TRBV11-3 and TRBJ2-2; TRBD1 matches 7 bases. This CDR3 is 15 amino acids long. The germline V gene has CDR1 SGHNT and CDR2 YENEEA. With 4 bases clipped from V and 0 bases from J, the junction kept 2 bases outside the gene matches.

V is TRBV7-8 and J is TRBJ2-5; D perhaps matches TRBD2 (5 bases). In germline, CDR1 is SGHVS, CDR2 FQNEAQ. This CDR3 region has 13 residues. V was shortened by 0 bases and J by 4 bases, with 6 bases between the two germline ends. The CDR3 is CASSLAGRETQYF. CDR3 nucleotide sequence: TGTGCCAGCAGCTTAGCGGGGAGAGAGACCCAGTACTTC.

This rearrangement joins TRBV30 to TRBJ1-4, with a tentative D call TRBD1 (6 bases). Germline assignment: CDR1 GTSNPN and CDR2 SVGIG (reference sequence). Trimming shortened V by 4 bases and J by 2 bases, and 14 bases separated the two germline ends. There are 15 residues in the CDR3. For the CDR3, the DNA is TGTGCCTGGAAACCTAGGGGGGAGACTAATGAAAAACTGTTTTTT. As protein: CAWKPRGETNEKLFF.

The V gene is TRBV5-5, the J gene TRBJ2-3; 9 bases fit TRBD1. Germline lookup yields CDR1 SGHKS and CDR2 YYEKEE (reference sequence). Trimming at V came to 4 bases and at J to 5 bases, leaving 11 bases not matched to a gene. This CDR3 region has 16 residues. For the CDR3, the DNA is TGTGCCAGCAGCCCACCTAGGACAGGGGCGGTAGATACGCAGTATTTT. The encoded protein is CASSPPRTGAVDTQYF.

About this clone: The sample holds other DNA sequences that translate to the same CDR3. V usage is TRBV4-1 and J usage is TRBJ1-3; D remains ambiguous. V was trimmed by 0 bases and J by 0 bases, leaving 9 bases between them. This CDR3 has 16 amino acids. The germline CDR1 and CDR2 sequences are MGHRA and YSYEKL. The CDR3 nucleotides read TGCGCCAGCAGCCAAGAGGGCAGCGGCTCTGGAAACACCATATATTTT. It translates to CASSQEGSGSGNTIYF.

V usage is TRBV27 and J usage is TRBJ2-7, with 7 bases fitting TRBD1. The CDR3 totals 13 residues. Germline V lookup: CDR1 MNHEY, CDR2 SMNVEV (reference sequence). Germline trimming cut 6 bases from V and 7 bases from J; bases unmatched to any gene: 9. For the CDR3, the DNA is TGTGCCAGCAGCCTCGGGCCAGGGGGTGAGCAGTACTTC. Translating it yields CASSLGPGGEQYF.

In nucleotides, the CDR3 is TGTGCCAGCAGCCCGGACGCGGGATTCGGCAATCAGCCCCAGCATTTT. It codes for CASSPDAGFGNQPQHF. This chain uses TRBV5-5 with TRBJ1-5; unclear D gene. CDR1 and CDR2 from the germline V gene are SGHKS and YYEKEE (reference sequence). The V gene lost 4 bases and the J gene lost 2 bases, with 16 bases spanning the gap. The CDR3 extends over 16 amino acids.

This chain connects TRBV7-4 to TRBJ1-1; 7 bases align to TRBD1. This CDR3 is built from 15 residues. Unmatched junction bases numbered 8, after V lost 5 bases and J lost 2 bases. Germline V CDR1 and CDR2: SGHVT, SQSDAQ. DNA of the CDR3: TGTGCCAGCAGCCGCCCGACAGGGATTAACACTGAAGCTTTCTTT. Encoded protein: CASSRPTGINTEAFF.

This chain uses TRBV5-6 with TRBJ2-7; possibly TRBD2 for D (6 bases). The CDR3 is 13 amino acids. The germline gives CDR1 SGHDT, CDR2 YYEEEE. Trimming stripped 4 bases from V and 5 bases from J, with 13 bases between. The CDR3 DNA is TGTGCCAGCAGCCCCCGGTGGGGGGACGAGCAGTACTTC. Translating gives CASSPRWGDEQYF.

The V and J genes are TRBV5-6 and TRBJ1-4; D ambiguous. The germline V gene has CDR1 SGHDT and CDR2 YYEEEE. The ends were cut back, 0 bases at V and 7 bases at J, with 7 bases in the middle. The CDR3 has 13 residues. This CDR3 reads CASSLGGREKLFF. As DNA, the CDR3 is TGTGCCAGCAGCTTGGGGGGTCGTGAAAAACTGTTTTTT.

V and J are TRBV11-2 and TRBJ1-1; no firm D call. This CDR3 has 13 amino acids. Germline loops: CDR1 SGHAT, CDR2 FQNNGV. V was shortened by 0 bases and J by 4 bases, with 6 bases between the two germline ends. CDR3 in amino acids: CASSLERSTEAFF. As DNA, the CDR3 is TGTGCCAGCAGCTTAGAGCGATCCACTGAAGCTTTCTTT.

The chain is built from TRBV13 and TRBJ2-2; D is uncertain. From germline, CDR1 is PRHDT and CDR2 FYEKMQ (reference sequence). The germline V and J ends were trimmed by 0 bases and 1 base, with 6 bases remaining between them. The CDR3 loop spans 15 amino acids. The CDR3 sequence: CASSLGRKNTGELFF. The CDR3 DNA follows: TGTGCCAGCAGCTTAGGTAGAAAGAACACCGGGGAGCTGTTTTTT.

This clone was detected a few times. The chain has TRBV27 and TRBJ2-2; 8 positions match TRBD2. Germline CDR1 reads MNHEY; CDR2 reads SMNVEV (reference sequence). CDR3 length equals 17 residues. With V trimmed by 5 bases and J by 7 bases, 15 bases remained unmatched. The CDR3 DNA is TGTGCCAGCAGTCCCACCCGGGGGGGCTTCACGGGCGGGGAGCTGTTTTTT. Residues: CASSPTRGGFTGGELFF.

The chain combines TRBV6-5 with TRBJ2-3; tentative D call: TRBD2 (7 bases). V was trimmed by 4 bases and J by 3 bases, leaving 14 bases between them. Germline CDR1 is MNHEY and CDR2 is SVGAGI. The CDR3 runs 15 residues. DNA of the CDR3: TGTGCCAGCAGTTCTTTAGGGGGAGGGACAGATACGCAGTATTTT. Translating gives CASSSLGGGTDTQYF.